Detailed here is one T cell receptor beta chain. This entry comes from a study of beta chain features in type 1 diabetes. Trimming took off 4 bases at V and 3 bases at J, with 10 bases between the two ends. This CDR3 is built from 13 residues. The germline gives CDR1 SGHRS, CDR2 YFSETQ. The sequenced template was cDNA made from the entire isolated RNA. TCRdb's table, derived via immunoSEQ multiplex PCR, lists solely in-frame clones and lacks some. There are some 250,000 clones in the sample; about 30% occur only once, and 4% lies in the top ten. Purity of each sorted population was above 98%. The chain employs TRBV5-1 and TRBJ1-1, with D tentatively TRBD1 (5 bases). The sequenced material came from central memory CD4+ T cells from blood. The sequence came from a man aged 30-40 years in good health. The chain's CDR3 is CASSLQQDTEAFF. DNA for the CDR3: TGCGCCAGCAGCCTACAACAGGACACTGAAGCTTTCTTT. Drawing the rest from reference TRBV5-1 and TRBJ1-1, the complete variable domain is KAGVTQTPRYLIKTRGQQVTLSCSPISGHRSVSWYQQTPGQGLQFLFEYFSETQRNKGNFPGRFSGRQFSNSRSEMNVSTLELGDSALYLCASSLQQDTEAFFGQGTRLTVV.